This TCR beta chain was recorded in a study of PD-1 blockade in classical Hodgkin lymphoma. Profiling relied on immunoSEQ multiplex PCR, and the TCRdb table lists in-frame clones only, not all of them. This table has about 40,000 clones, about 89% appearing once. Findings and caveats of the study: Repertoire difference causes, possibly disease activity or prior therapy, remain undefined.

On this clone itself: Its antigen is still unknown.

Each patient experienced a relapse that followed autologous stem cell transplantation, and brentuximab vedotin exposure varied. The receptor was isolated from a human donor with classical Hodgkin lymphoma. This material consisted of peripheral blood mononuclear cells (PBMCs), taken at baseline.

CDR3 region: CASSFSGGQYSTDTQYF. CDR3 nucleotides: TGTGCCAGCAGCTTTAGCGGGGGCCAGTATAGCACAGATACGCAGTATTTT. V is TRBV9 and J is TRBJ2-3, with 9 bases identical to TRBD2. The CDR3 spans 17 residues. CDR1 SGDLS and CDR2 YYNGEE come from the germline V gene. V lost 4 bases, J lost 0 bases, and 9 bases stayed unmatched.